These 25 T cell receptor beta chains share one sample of origin, sequenced in a study of T-cell memory formation after mild COVID-19. TCRdb recomputed calls from the 5' RACE reads with MiXCR, one row per CDR3 protein. The sample has around 220,000 distinct CDR3 sequences; 16% are singletons. Sequencing used PBMCs or a T cell subset sorted from them (not recorded which). The receptors come from a man aged 18-30 years who had mild COVID-19 (a few samples of this study predate the infection). Cell type and time point are not known.

This clonotype came up a few times. The chain couples TRBV6-6 to TRBJ2-5; TRBD1 matches 8 bases. With 5 bases clipped from V and 5 bases from J, the junction kept 10 bases outside the gene matches. This CDR3 is built from 15 residues. The germline CDR1 and CDR2 sequences are MNHNY and SVGAGI (reference sequence). The CDR3, as DNA: TGTGCCAGCAGTCGAGGACAGGGTCCTATGGAGACCCAGTACTTC. Encoded protein: CASSRGQGPMETQYF.

J is TRBJ1-2 and V is TRBV2; maybe TRBD1 (5 bases). Trimming cost V 5 bases and J 0 bases, with 13 bases left between them. Per the germline V gene, CDR1 is SNHLY and CDR2 is FYNNEI. CDR3 size: 15 residues. The CDR3 region has the DNA TGTGCCAGCAGTCCGACTCGACAGACTAACTATGGCTACACCTTC. Residues: CASSPTRQTNYGYTF.

This chain joins TRBV5-4 and TRBJ2-5; 8 bases are shared with TRBD2. V dropped 4 bases and J dropped 3; count of bases not matched to a gene: 11. The CDR3 has 16 residues. Germline assignment: CDR1 SGHNT and CDR2 YYREEE (reference sequence). In DNA, the CDR3 is TGTGCCAGCAGCCGTATTTTGCGGGGGGCCGAAGAGACCCAGTACTTC. Translated: CASSRILRGAEETQYF. Supplemented by reference TRBV5-4 and TRBJ2-5, the full variable domain reads ETGVTQSPTHLIKTRGQQVTLRCSSQSGHNTVSWYQQALGQGPQFIFQYYREEENGRGNFPPRFSGLQFPNYSSELNVNALELDDSALYLCASSRILRGAEETQYFGPGTRLLVL.

This clonotype was seen a few times. The chain is built from TRBV24-1 and TRBJ2-5; TRBD1 is a possible D gene (5 bases). The V end lost 3 bases, the J end lost 4 bases, and 11 bases lay between the germline ends. Germline CDR1 reads KGHDR; CDR2 reads SFDVKD. The CDR3 consists of 14 residues. DNA for the CDR3: TGTGCCACCAGTGATCCCAGGGCAATAGAGACCCAGTACTTC. Its protein product is CATSDPRAIETQYF.

The chain couples TRBV3-1 to TRBJ1-1, with unresolved D. Trimming left V 0 bases short and J 0 bases short, with 8 bases between. CDR1 is LGHDT, CDR2 YNNKEL, per germline (reference sequence). The CDR3 has 15 residues. CDR3 bases: TGTGCCAGCAGCCAAGATCGCCGGTTGAACACTGAAGCTTTCTTT. It translates to CASSQDRRLNTEAFF.

V usage is TRBV7-2 and J usage is TRBJ1-1; D ambiguous. Looked up from germline, CDR1 is SGHTA and CDR2 is FQGNSA. The CDR3 has 14 amino acids. V was trimmed by 2 bases and J by 1 base, leaving 8 bases between them. The CDR3, as DNA: TGTGCCAGCAGCTTAAAGCCAGAGAACACTGAAGCTTTCTTT. As protein: CASSLKPENTEAFF.

This clonotype was detected a few times. V gene TRBV28 combines with J gene TRBJ1-2, with D possibly matching TRBD1 (5 bases). Trimming shortened V by 4 bases and J by 4 bases, and 16 bases separated the two germline ends. CDR1 is MDHEN, CDR2 SYDVKM, per germline. The CDR3 has 15 amino acids. Written as DNA, the CDR3 is TGTGCCAGCAGTTACCCGCAGGGCGTGGGCTATGGCTACACCTTC. It translates to CASSYPQGVGYGYTF.

The table lists this clonotype with many counts. The V gene is TRBV7-3, the J gene TRBJ2-3; D is unresolved. V was clipped by 2 bases and J by 9 bases, with 9 bases between them. Germline CDR1 SGHTA, CDR2 FQGTGA. CDR3 length: 12 amino acids. In DNA, the CDR3 is TGTGCCAGCAGCTTAGGCCCGGGCACGCAGTATTTT. Encoded protein: CASSLGPGTQYF.

This clonotype was counted a few times. This sequence joins TRBV20-1 and TRBJ2-2; the D is unclear. V lost 1 base to trimming and J lost 2 bases, with 8 bases between them. Germline CDR1 DFQATT, CDR2 SNEGSKA (reference sequence). There are 14 residues in the CDR3. The CDR3 protein is CSARGQINTGELFF. Written as DNA, the CDR3 is TGCAGTGCTAGAGGGCAGATAAACACCGGGGAGCTGTTTTTT.

This clonotype was observed a few times. The CDR3 DNA reads as TGCGCCAGCAGCTTGGCTCCGAGACCGAACACTGAAGCTTTCTTT. It translates to CASSLAPRPNTEAFF. The chain has TRBV5-1 and TRBJ1-1; D gene unclear. The CDR3 is made up of 15 amino acids. V was clipped by 0 bases and J by 1 base, with 10 bases between them. The germline V gene encodes CDR1 SGHRS and CDR2 YFSETQ.

This clonotype was observed many times. The chain uses TRBV18 and TRBJ2-5; D is unresolved. This CDR3 is 16 amino acids long. V was trimmed by 6 bases and J by 5 bases, leaving 22 bases between them. CDR1 KGHSH and CDR2 LQKENI come from the germline V gene. Written as DNA, the CDR3 is TGTGCCAGCTCGCCCACGGACGGATCGATGGGGGAGACCCAGTACTTC. This encodes CASSPTDGSMGETQYF.

The chain carries TRBV6-2 or TRBV6-3 and TRBJ2-1; D unclear. Germline CDR1 MNHEY, CDR2 SVGEGT. The CDR3 contains 11 residues. Trimming left V 3 bases short and J 10 bases short, with 7 bases between. CDR3 region: CASSYMGEQFF. The CDR3 bases are TGTGCCAGCAGTTATATGGGAGAGCAGTTCTTC.

The rearrangement links TRBV4-3 to TRBJ1-1; 12 bases are shared with TRBD1. The V gene end was trimmed by 1 base and the J gene end by 6 bases; junction bases not matched to a gene: 3. The CDR3 runs to 15 residues. Per germline, CDR1 LGHNA and CDR2 YSLEER. CDR3 nucleotides: TGCGCCAGCAGCCAAGCGGGACAGGGGGCCGCTGAAGCTTTCTTT. Translation gives CASSQAGQGAAEAFF.

The chain couples TRBV28 to TRBJ1-1; D is ambiguous. Germline CDR1 MDHEN, CDR2 SYDVKM. This CDR3 region has 15 residues. Trimming left V 2 bases short and J 0 bases short, with 10 bases between. The CDR3 loop is CASSLGAIMNTEAFF. The CDR3 bases are TGTGCCAGCAGTTTAGGTGCCATTATGAACACTGAAGCTTTCTTT.

This clonotype has more than one count but fewer than ten. The chain employs TRBV5-1 and TRBJ2-7, with TRBD2 as a possible D gene (6 bases). The ends were cut back, 0 bases at V and 10 bases at J, with 17 bases in the middle. Germline V gene data show CDR1 as SGHRS and CDR2 as YFSETQ. CDR3 size: 14 residues. The chain's CDR3 is CASSLGVGGMNQYV. CDR3 in DNA: TGCGCCAGCAGCTTGGGGGTAGGAGGGATGAATCAGTACGTC.

This chain joins TRBV4-3 and TRBJ2-5; D is unresolved. Between the trimmed V and J ends, which lost 4 bases and 2 bases, there was a span of 14 bases. The germline V gene encodes CDR1 LGHNA and CDR2 YSLEER. The CDR3 contains 15 residues. The CDR3 sequence: CASSLSGVGQETQYF. CDR3 nucleotide sequence: TGCGCCAGCAGCCTTTCCGGAGTAGGACAAGAGACCCAGTACTTC.

This clonotype was seen a few times. The CDR3, as DNA: TGTGCCACCAGTGATTCATCCCAGCTCGGGAAAGAGACCCAGTACTTC. This codes for CATSDSSQLGKETQYF. This chain uses TRBV24-1 with TRBJ2-5; TRBD2 is a possible D gene (5 bases). CDR3 length: 16 residues. Germline V gene data show CDR1 as KGHDR and CDR2 as SFDVKD. Trimming removed 2 bases at V and 3 bases at J, with 15 bases between.

Only a few counts were recorded for this clonotype. The rearrangement links TRBV5-5 to TRBJ1-2, with D perhaps matching TRBD1 (5 bases). This CDR3 spans 16 amino acids. The V gene lost 0 bases and the J gene lost 3 bases, with 15 bases spanning the gap. CDR1 and CDR2 from the germline V gene are SGHKS and YYEKEE (reference sequence). CDR3 sequence: CASSLVWSGADYGYTF. CDR3 DNA: TGTGCCAGCAGCTTGGTTTGGAGTGGGGCAGACTATGGCTACACCTTC.

The genes are TRBV20-1 and TRBJ1-6, with D unresolved. V shed 2 bases and J shed 5 bases, with 19 bases lying between them. Germline loops: CDR1 DFQATT, CDR2 SNEGSKA (reference sequence). The CDR3 extends over 17 amino acids. The CDR3 DNA follows: TGCAGTGCTAGATTAGCGGGAGCTTTATACGATAATTCACCCCTCCACTTT. Translated: CSARLAGALYDNSPLHF.

This clonotype has only a few counts. This chain's CDR3 is CASSYPTGYVDTGELFF. CDR3 sequence (DNA): TGTGCCAGCAGCTACCCGACAGGGTATGTGGACACCGGGGAGCTGTTTTTT. This chain joins TRBV7-2 and TRBJ2-2; 7 bases match TRBD1. With 4 bases clipped from V and 3 bases from J, the junction kept 11 bases outside the gene matches. Germline V CDR1 and CDR2: SGHTA, FQGNSA. CDR3 size: 17 residues.

The rearrangement joins TRBV5-1 to TRBJ2-3; a possible D gene is TRBD2 (5 bases). The CDR3 covers 15 residues. CDR1 is SGHRS and CDR2 is YFSETQ in the germline V gene. With 5 bases removed from V and 0 bases from J, the gap between germline ends came to 13 bases. The CDR3 region has the DNA TGCGCCAGCAGTTGGGAGTGGGCGAGCACAGATACGCAGTATTTT. Translated: CASSWEWASTDTQYF. The full variable domain, with the rest looked up from reference TRBV5-1 and TRBJ2-3, is KAGVTQTPRYLIKTRGQQVTLSCSPISGHRSVSWYQQTPGQGLQFLFEYFSETQRNKGNFPGRFSGRQFSNSRSEMNVSTLELGDSALYLCASSWEWASTDTQYFGPGTRLTVL.

This clonotype was counted a few times. The rearrangement links TRBV7-2 to TRBJ2-1; 10 positions agree with TRBD2. The ends lost 5 bases at V and 8 bases at J; junction bases unmatched: 15. The germline V gene has CDR1 SGHTA and CDR2 FQGNSA. This CDR3 spans 17 amino acids. The CDR3 sequence is CASSGRLGSGGADEQFF. The CDR3 DNA follows: TGTGCCAGCAGCGGACGACTGGGCAGCGGGGGGGCCGATGAGCAGTTCTTC. The full variable domain, its missing parts supplied by reference TRBV7-2 and TRBJ2-1, is GAGVSQSPSNKVTEKGKDVELRCDPISGHTALYWYRQSLGQGLEFLIYFQGNSAPDKSGLPSDRFSAERTGGSVSTLTIQRTQQEDSAVYLCASSGRLGSGGADEQFFGPGTRLTVL.

The count of this clonotype is one. V usage is TRBV6-1 and J usage is TRBJ2-7, with D hard to call. V was clipped by 10 bases and J by 0 bases, with 7 bases between them. There are 11 residues in the CDR3. The germline gives CDR1 MNHNS, CDR2 SASEGT. The CDR3 coding sequence is TGTGCCACAACTTCCTCCTACGAGCAGTACGTC. Protein sequence: CATTSSYEQYV.

This clonotype showed up just a few times. The V and J genes are TRBV6-6 and TRBJ2-1; 10 nucleotides line up with TRBD1. After removal of 8 bases from V and 2 bases from J, the junction contained 12 bases not matched to a gene. The CDR3 totals 17 residues. CDR1 is MNHNY and CDR2 is SVGAGI in the germline V gene (reference sequence). CDR3 DNA: TGTGCCAGCGCGGGACAGGGGAGATTGAGCGCCTACAATGAGCAGTTCTTC. Protein sequence: CASAGQGRLSAYNEQFF.

This sequence joins TRBV5-4 and TRBJ1-6; no firm D call. Germline CDR1 reads SGHNT; CDR2 reads YYREEE (reference sequence). This CDR3 has 13 amino acids. V was clipped by 4 bases and J by 8 bases, with 10 bases between them. The CDR3: CASSQLGHSPLHF. The CDR3 DNA sequence: TGTGCCAGCAGCCAGCTCGGCCATTCACCCCTCCACTTT.